One TCR beta chain is described in this entry. Sequence at one end of the junction differs from germline and may be a read error. This entry is derived from a study of cytomegalovirus exposure and HLA in healthy donors. The PCR made use of 60 Vbeta and 13 Jbeta primers. Generated by immunoSEQ multiplex PCR, the TCRdb table keeps only in-frame clones and is missing some. The table includes roughly 100,000 clones, roughly three quarters detected once. Per germline, CDR1 SEHNR and CDR2 FQNEAQ (reference sequence). This CDR3 comprises 13 residues. This clonotype was obtained from a man between 40 and 49 years old in good health and CMV-seronegative. The sequencing input was PBMCs. The chain uses TRBV7-9 and TRBJ2-4; 7 nucleotides align to TRBD1. CDR3 amino acids: CSSKGAAKNIQYF. CDR3 in DNA: TGTTCCAGCAAGGGGGCAGCCAAAAACATTCAGTACTTC. Drawing the rest from reference TRBV7-9 and TRBJ2-4, the complete variable domain is DTGVSQNPRHKITKRGQNVTFRCDPISEHNRLYWYRQTLGQGPEFLTYFQNEAQLEKSRLLSDRFSAERPKGSFSTLEIQRTEQGDSAMYLCSSKGAAKNIQYFGAGTRLSVL.